This record covers a single T cell receptor (beta chain). It was with unique molecular identifiers that the TCRbeta library was prepared. MiXCR, applied by TCRdb to the PCR reads, yields one record per CDR3 protein. The data contain 350,000 to 450,000 distinct CDR3 sequences, roughly 21% of them seen just once; the ten biggest clones take up around 4%. CDR1 DFQATT and CDR2 SNEGSKA come from the germline V gene (reference sequence). The CDR3 spans 14 residues. Trimming cost V 2 bases and J 5 bases, with 15 bases left between them. These data are taken from a study of T-cell reconstitution after alpha-beta-depleted transplantation in children.

This chain connects TRBV20-1 to TRBJ2-5; the D gene is possibly TRBD2 (5 bases). The sequenced sample was PBMCs from the stem cell graft donor, obtained from the stem cell graft. The receptor was isolated from a human donor who donated a stem cell graft to a child with acute myeloid leukemia. As DNA, the CDR3 is TGCAGTGCTAGAAGGACGGGGTTAGTTGAGACCCAGTACTTC. Protein sequence: CSARRTGLVETQYF.